The clone carrying this TCR beta chain has just a few counts. Its antigen is currently unknown. As the sequencing template, cDNA was produced by extracting RNA and reverse transcribing it. Sequencing used immunoSEQ multiplex PCR; TCRdb keeps in-frame clones, though not all of them. The repertoire has around 120,000 clones, roughly 60% of them found once; the top ten carry 25% to 35%. The treatment denotes: oral pan-JAK inhibitor, 5-10 mg twice daily. Alopecia areata patients provided lesional scalp punch biopsies and peripheral blood. PBMCs were stained for CD3, CD4 and CD8, and CD4+ and CD8+ T cells were sorted. These data belong to a study of CD8+ T cells in alopecia areata. The CDR3 has 13 amino acids. From germline, CDR1 is SQVTM and CDR2 ANQGSEA. V dropped 8 bases and J dropped 4 bases, with 16 bases sitting between them. Findings of the study overall: Greater clonality was observed in lesional scalp samples, especially alopecia totalis/universalis, versus normal scalp.

The clonotype was recovered from a human donor with alopecia areata. The gene calls are TRBV29-1 and TRBJ2-3; D possibly matches TRBD1 or TRBD2 (5 bases each). Source: CD8+ T cells sorted from blood, taken at week 4, from a patient treated with tofacitinib. The CDR3: CSIPGPRADTQYF. CDR3 nucleotide sequence: TGCAGCATTCCGGGACCCAGGGCAGATACGCAGTATTTT.